A selection of T cell receptor beta chains follows, all from one sample in a study of CD8+CD57+ T cells in acquired aplastic anemia. TCRdb reanalysed the reads using MiXCR and keeps one entry per CDR3 protein. The sample contains a few hundred thousand distinct CDR3 sequences, approximately 57% of which appear only once. The sequenced material came from sorted CD4+, CD8+, or CD8+CD57+ T cells (not recorded which) from PBMCs. The receptors were sampled from a human donor with severe aplastic anemia or a healthy control (not recorded which). Both conserved end residues are part of each CDR3. A D gene is named only where the DNA matches it firmly. Clone size is stated in some rows and not others, as once, few, many or a class when expanded.

d_call | clone_size | j_call | v_call | cdr3_aa | cdr3_nt
TRBD2 | once | TRBJ2-7 | TRBV6-5 | CASRGTSGSYEQYF | TGTGCCAGCAGAGGGACTAGCGGGTCCTACGAGCAGTACTTC
- | - | TRBJ2-3 | TRBV7-9 | CASRGVGGLSTDTQYF | TGTGCCAGCAGGGGAGTAGGGGGTCTAAGCACAGATACGCAGTATTTT
TRBD1 | many | TRBJ1-2 | TRBV6-1 | CASRAGTGSDGYTF | TGTGCCAGCAGAGCCGGGACAGGGTCGGATGGCTACACCTTC
- | - | TRBJ2-7 | TRBV20-1 | CSAKGRSYEQYF | TGCAGTGCTAAAGGGCGCTCCTACGAGCAGTACTTC
- | many | TRBJ1-1 | TRBV5-1 | CASSGTRGNTEAFF | TGCGCCAGCAGCGGAACCAGGGGGAACACTGAAGCTTTCTTT
- | - | TRBJ2-5 | TRBV7-9 | CASSGRQEQETQYF | TGTGCCAGCAGCGGGCGACAGGAGCAAGAGACCCAGTACTTC
- | many | TRBJ1-1 | TRBV5-8 | CASSLVDSRTEAFF | TGTGCCAGCAGCTTGGTGGACAGTCGAACTGAAGCTTTCTTT
- | - | TRBJ1-1 | TRBV7-9 | CAGSRERQEAFF | TGTGCCGGCAGCCGCGAACGGCAGGAAGCTTTCTTT
- | - | TRBJ1-2 | TRBV7-2 | CASSPRPAEVGGGYAF | TGTGCCAGCAGCCCACGGCCAGCGGAAGTGGGGGGGGGCTACGCCTTC
- | - | TRBJ2-7 | TRBV20-1 | CSARDERGQYF | TGCAGTGCTAGAGATGAACGGGGGCAGTACTTC
- | - | TRBJ1-2 | TRBV11-3 | CASSHAPDLYGYTF | TGTGCCAGCAGCCACGCCCCTGACCTCTATGGCTACACCTTC
- | once | TRBJ2-7 | TRBV2 | CASSEAWLFTNPLYEQYF | TGTGCCAGCAGTGAAGCGTGGTTGTTCACAAATCCTCTATACGAGCAGTACTTC
TRBD1 | - | TRBJ2-7 | TRBV5-1 | CASSLGDRVTYEQYF | TGCGCCAGCAGCTTGGGAGACAGGGTTACCTACGAGCAGTACTTC
TRBD2 | - | TRBJ2-1 | TRBV7-3 | CASRPSGGVDSSYNEQFF | TGTGCCAGCAGACCTAGCGGAGGAGTTGATAGCTCCTACAATGAGCAGTTCTTC
- | - | TRBJ2-7 | TRBV29-1 | CSVRLRGVVTYEQYF | TGCAGCGTACGACTGCGTGGGGTTGTGACCTACGAGCAGTACTTC
TRBD1 | - | TRBJ1-2 | TRBV9 | CASTQTGRLRGYTF | TGTGCCAGCACCCAGACAGGGAGGCTGCGTGGCTACACCTTC
TRBD2 | - | TRBJ2-7 | TRBV9 | CASSWRGQRTSGAYEQYF | TGTGCCAGCAGCTGGAGAGGACAACGGACTAGCGGAGCCTACGAGCAGTACTTC
- | many | TRBJ1-5 | TRBV19 | CASRSSGFATQHF | TGTGCCAGTCGCTCTTCAGGGTTCGCAACCCAGCATTTT
TRBD1 | few | TRBJ2-7 | TRBV9 | CASSGQGTGYEQYF | TGTGCCAGCAGCGGACAGGGCACCGGTTACGAGCAGTACTTC
TRBD2 | - | TRBJ2-5 | TRBV7-8 | CASSHALGLAAFQETQYF | TGTGCCAGCAGCCATGCGCTGGGACTAGCGGCTTTCCAAGAGACCCAGTACTTC
- | - | TRBJ1-6 | TRBV7-2 | CASTLSADGNYSPLHF | TGTGCCAGCACCTTATCGGCCGACGGCAACTATTCACCCCTCCACTTT
- | - | TRBJ2-1 | TRBV7-8 | CASSRQGGSINEQFF | TGTGCCAGCAGCCGGCAAGGGGGTAGCATCAATGAGCAGTTCTTC